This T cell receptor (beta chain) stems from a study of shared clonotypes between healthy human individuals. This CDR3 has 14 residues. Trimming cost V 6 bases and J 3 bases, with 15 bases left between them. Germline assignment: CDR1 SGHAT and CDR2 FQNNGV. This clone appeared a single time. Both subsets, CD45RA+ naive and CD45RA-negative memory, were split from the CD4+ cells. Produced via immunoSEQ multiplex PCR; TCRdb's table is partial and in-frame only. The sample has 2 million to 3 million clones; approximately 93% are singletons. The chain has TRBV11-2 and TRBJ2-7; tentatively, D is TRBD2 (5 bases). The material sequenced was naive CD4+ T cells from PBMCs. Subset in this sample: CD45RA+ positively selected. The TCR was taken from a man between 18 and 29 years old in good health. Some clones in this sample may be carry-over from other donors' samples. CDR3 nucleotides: TGTGCCAGCAGGGCTGTGGAGGCCTACTACGAGCAGTACTTC. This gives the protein CASRAVEAYYEQYF.